Listed below are T cell receptor beta chains from one sample, sequenced in a study of blood T cell repertoires in COVID-19. The data were produced by immunoSEQ multiplex PCR, yet TCRdb's version contains in-frame clones alone and is incomplete. The sample shows about 220,000 clones, roughly 89% of them seen only once. Sequenced input: PBMCs or T cells enriched from blood (not recorded which). These receptor sequences come from a woman aged 25 to 39 with acute COVID-19. Both conserved end residues are part of each CDR3. D genes are given only for firm matches. The listing skips clone size in some rows; elsewhere it reads once, few, many or a size class.

V,length,size,J,D,DNA,CDR3
TRBV6-2/TRBV6-3,20,NA,TRBJ1-5,NA,TGTGCCAGCAGCCAAACGTGGGGACTGGGATCGATCCTCCTTAATCAGCCCCAGCATTTT,CASSQTWGLGSILLNQPQHF
TRBV4-1,14,NA,TRBJ1-1,TRBD1,TGCGCCAGCAGTCGACAGGGCTTCTCCACTGAAGCTTTCTTT,CASSRQGFSTEAFF
TRBV10-2,15,NA,TRBJ2-2,TRBD1,TGCGCCAGCAGTGTCGACAGGGATGGCACCGGGGAGCTGTTTTTT,CASSVDRDGTGELFF
TRBV27,17,NA,TRBJ1-6,TRBD1,TGTGCCAGCAGTTTTTACCCGGGACAGGCCTATAATTCACCCCTCCACTTT,CASSFYPGQAYNSPLHF
TRBV11-2,15,few,TRBJ1-2,TRBD1,TGTGCCAGCAGCCACATACAGGGGCGCCGGGCTGGCTACACCTTC,CASSHIQGRRAGYTF
TRBV4-1,16,NA,TRBJ1-5,NA,TGCGCCAGCAGCCAAGGACGCCTGACAAGGAATCAGCCCCAGCATTTT,CASSQGRLTRNQPQHF
TRBV7-2,14,NA,TRBJ1-3,TRBD1,TGTGCCAGCAGCCCGGACAGGGACGGAAACACCATATATTTT,CASSPDRDGNTIYF
TRBV6-2/TRBV6-3,14,NA,TRBJ1-5,NA,TGTGCCAGCAGTTACTCTGGCTCGAGGCAGCCCCAGCATTTT,CASSYSGSRQPQHF
TRBV5-6,13,NA,TRBJ1-2,NA,TGTGCCAGCAGCGCCCTTGGCCTTTATGGCTACACCTTC,CASSALGLYGYTF
TRBV3-1/TRBV3-2,12,NA,TRBJ1-1,NA,TGTGCCAGCAGCATGAGGAACACTGAAGCTTTCTTT,CASSMRNTEAFF
TRBV4-1,13,NA,TRBJ2-2,NA,TGCGCCAGCAGCCAAGTTCTTTACGGGGAGCTGTTTTTT,CASSQVLYGELFF
TRBV13,19,NA,TRBJ1-6,TRBD1,TGTGCCAGCAGCTCTGCCCGGGACAGGGGGCCCGCCTATAATTCACCCCTCCACTTT,CASSSARDRGPAYNSPLHF
TRBV19,15,NA,TRBJ2-1,TRBD2,TGTGCCAGCCACCCCCGGGGGGGTATTTACAATGAGCAGTTCTTC,CASHPRGGIYNEQFF
TRBV10-1,12,NA,TRBJ2-7,TRBD1,TGCGCCAGCAGTGGGACAGGGTACGAGCAGTACTTC,CASSGTGYEQYF
TRBV10-1,15,NA,TRBJ2-7,TRBD2,TGCGCCAGCAGTGAGTCGATAGCGGGGGTACACGAGCAGTACTTC,CASSESIAGVHEQYF
TRBV11-2,15,NA,TRBJ2-7,NA,TGTGCCAGCAGCTTCGGGGGAGAGGTCGGCTACGAGCAGTACTTC,CASSFGGEVGYEQYF
TRBV4-1,16,NA,TRBJ2-7,TRBD1,TGCGCCAGCAGCCAAGGCCGGGGACAGGGTGCCTACGAGCAGTACTTC,CASSQGRGQGAYEQYF
TRBV7-2,16,NA,TRBJ2-5,NA,TGTGCCAGCAGCTCCCTGGGGTGGGCCCAGGGAGAGACCCAGTACTTC,CASSSLGWAQGETQYF
TRBV5-1,13,few,TRBJ2-2,NA,TGCGCCAGCAGCTTGGACAGTGGCGGGGAGCTGTTTTTT,CASSLDSGGELFF
TRBV5-6,16,NA,TRBJ1-2,TRBD1,TGTGCCAGCAGCCGGGTGGACGCCAGGGGGCAGGCTGGCTACACCTTC,CASSRVDARGQAGYTF
TRBV15,17,NA,TRBJ2-1,NA,TGTGCCACCAGCAGGGGTTACGGGATTGGCGGGGTGAATGAGCAGTTCTTC,CATSRGYGIGGVNEQFF
TRBV5-1,15,NA,TRBJ2-7,TRBD1,TGCGCCAGCAGCTTGGGGACAGGGGGTTCCTACGAGCAGTACTTC,CASSLGTGGSYEQYF
TRBV13,13,NA,TRBJ1-2,TRBD1,TGTGCCAGCAGCGCCCAGGGGGCGCGGGGCTACACCTTC,CASSAQGARGYTF
TRBV27,17,NA,TRBJ1-1,TRBD1,TGTGCCAGCAGTTTTTCACTTCCGGGACAGGGTTACACTGAAGCTTTCTTT,CASSFSLPGQGYTEAFF
TRBV2,12,NA,TRBJ2-1,NA,TGTGCCAGCCGGGGTACCTACAATGAGCAGTTCTTC,CASRGTYNEQFF
TRBV4-1,15,few,TRBJ1-6,NA,TGCGCCAGCAGCCAATACGGGGAAAATAATTCACCCCTCCACTTT,CASSQYGENNSPLHF
TRBV19,16,few,TRBJ1-1,TRBD1,TGTGCCAGTAGTAGGAGAACAGGGGGCTCAGACACTGAAGCTTTCTTT,CASSRRTGGSDTEAFF
TRBV30,15,NA,TRBJ2-7,TRBD1,TGTGCCTGGAGCCCGGACAGGGGAGGCTCCTACGAGCAGTACTTC,CAWSPDRGGSYEQYF
TRBV5-6,16,NA,TRBJ1-5,NA,TGTGCCAGCAGCTTGGCCACAGGGAGAATTAATCAGCCCCAGCATTTT,CASSLATGRINQPQHF
TRBV20-1,14,NA,TRBJ2-7,TRBD1,TGCAGTGCTAGTGGGACAGGGTTAACCTACGAGCAGTACTTC,CSASGTGLTYEQYF
TRBV18,17,few,TRBJ1-1,NA,TGTGCCAGCTCACCACCTTCTCGACGGGTGAAGAACACTGAAGCTTTCTTT,CASSPPSRRVKNTEAFF
TRBV25-1,13,NA,TRBJ1-2,NA,TGTGCCAGCAGTGAAGTAGGGGAGGGTGGCTACACCTTC,CASSEVGEGGYTF
TRBV5-5,13,NA,TRBJ1-1,NA,TGTGCCAGCAGCTTGATTCTAGGCGGTGAAGCTTTCTTT,CASSLILGGEAFF
TRBV11-3,13,NA,TRBJ2-5,NA,TGTGCCAGCAGCCCCTCGCATCGGGAGACCCAGTACTTC,CASSPSHRETQYF
TRBV11-2,16,NA,TRBJ1-3,NA,TGTGCCAGCAGCCCCAATCAAGGGGCCGCTGGAAACACCATATATTTT,CASSPNQGAAGNTIYF
TRBV9,16,few,TRBJ2-3,TRBD2,TGTGCCAGCAGCGTAAGAGCGGGGGACGGCACAGATACGCAGTATTTT,CASSVRAGDGTDTQYF
TRBV2,16,NA,TRBJ2-2,NA,TGTGCCAGCAGTAAGGGGGGGGCGCTGTTCAGGGGCGAGCTGTTTTTT,CASSKGGALFRGELFF
TRBV12-3/TRBV12-4,13,NA,TRBJ2-7,NA,TGTGCCAGCAGTTTTATCGGCTCCTACGAGCAGTACTTC,CASSFIGSYEQYF
TRBV5-1,14,NA,TRBJ1-6,NA,TGCGCCAGCAGCTTGGACGGGGGTAATTCACCCCTCCACTTT,CASSLDGGNSPLHF
TRBV6-6,15,NA,TRBJ1-5,TRBD1,TGTGCCAGCAGTGACAGGGGGCACAGCAATCAGCCCCAGCATTTT,CASSDRGHSNQPQHF
TRBV14,14,once,TRBJ2-7,TRBD1,TGTGCCAGCAGCCAACAGACAGGGATCCACGAGCAGTACTTC,CASSQQTGIHEQYF
TRBV5-1,14,NA,TRBJ1-6,TRBD1,TGCGCCAGCAGCTTCGGACAGGGCAATTCACCCCTCCACTTT,CASSFGQGNSPLHF
TRBV18,14,NA,TRBJ1-1,NA,TGTGCCAGCTCACCTAACAGGGCGAACACTGAAGCTTTCTTT,CASSPNRANTEAFF
TRBV12-3/TRBV12-4,10,NA,TRBJ2-1,TRBD1,TGTGCCAGCGGGAGACAGGGTACGTTCTTC,CASGRQGTFF
TRBV6-2/TRBV6-3,17,NA,TRBJ2-1,TRBD1,TGTGCCAGCAGTTTGGGCAACCGGGACAGGGCGTACAATGAGCAGTTCTTC,CASSLGNRDRAYNEQFF
TRBV13,14,NA,TRBJ1-6,TRBD1,TGTGCCAGCAGCTCGGGACAGGGGGCTTCACCCCTCCACTTT,CASSSGQGASPLHF
TRBV27,20,NA,TRBJ1-5,TRBD1,TGTGCCAGCAGTCGGAGGGGCTTTAGGACAGGGGCGGATAGCAATCAGCCCCAGCATTTT,CASSRRGFRTGADSNQPQHF
TRBV7-2,15,once,TRBJ2-2,NA,TGTGCCAGCAGCGTCGAGGAGGATGACACCGGGGAGCTGTTTTTT,CASSVEEDDTGELFF
TRBV5-1,14,NA,TRBJ1-1,NA,TGCGCCAGCAGCTTGGGGCTGCTGAACACTGAAGCTTTCTTT,CASSLGLLNTEAFF
TRBV6-1,19,few,TRBJ2-7,NA,TGTGCCAGCAGTGAAGTAAAAACTAATTTAGGACAGTATACCTACGAGCAGTACTTC,CASSEVKTNLGQYTYEQYF
TRBV5-1,18,few,TRBJ2-4,TRBD1,TGCGCCAGCAGCTCTGGATTAGAGGGGGCGAAAACCAAAAACATTCAGTACTTC,CASSSGLEGAKTKNIQYF
TRBV5-1,18,NA,TRBJ2-2,TRBD1,TGCGCCAGCAGCAACCCGACAGGGGTTGGCGAATGGACCGGGGAGCTGTTTTTT,CASSNPTGVGEWTGELFF
TRBV19,13,NA,TRBJ2-3,NA,TGTGCCACATGGGACACTAGCACAGATACGCAGTATTTT,CATWDTSTDTQYF
TRBV11-1,16,NA,TRBJ1-2,TRBD1,TGTGCCAGCAGCTTAGAATGGGGGGACAGGGGCTATGGCTACACCTTC,CASSLEWGDRGYGYTF
TRBV5-4,13,NA,TRBJ2-5,NA,TGTGCCAGCAGCTTCGGACAGCAAGAGACCCAGTACTTC,CASSFGQQETQYF